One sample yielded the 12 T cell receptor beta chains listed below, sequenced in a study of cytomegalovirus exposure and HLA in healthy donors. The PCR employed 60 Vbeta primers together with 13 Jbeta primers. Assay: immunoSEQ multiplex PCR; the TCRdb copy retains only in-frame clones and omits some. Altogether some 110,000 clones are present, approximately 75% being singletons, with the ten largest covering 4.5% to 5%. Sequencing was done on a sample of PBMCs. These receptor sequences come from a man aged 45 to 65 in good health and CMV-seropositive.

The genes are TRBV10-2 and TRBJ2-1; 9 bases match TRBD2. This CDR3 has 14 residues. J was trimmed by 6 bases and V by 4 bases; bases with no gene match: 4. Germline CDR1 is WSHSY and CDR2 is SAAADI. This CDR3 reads CASSVAGVINEQFF. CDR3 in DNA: TGCGCCAGCAGTGTAGCGGGGGTGATCAATGAGCAGTTCTTC.

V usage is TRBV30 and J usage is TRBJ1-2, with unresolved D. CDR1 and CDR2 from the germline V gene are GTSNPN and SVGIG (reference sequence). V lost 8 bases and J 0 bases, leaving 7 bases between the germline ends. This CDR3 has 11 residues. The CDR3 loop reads CAQMANYGYTF. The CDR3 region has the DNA TGTGCCCAGATGGCTAACTATGGCTACACCTTC.

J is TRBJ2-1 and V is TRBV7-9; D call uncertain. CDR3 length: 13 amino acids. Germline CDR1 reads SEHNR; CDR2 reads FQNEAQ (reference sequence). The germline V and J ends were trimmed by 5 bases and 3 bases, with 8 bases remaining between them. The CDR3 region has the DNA TGTGCCAGCAGCGCAGCGATCTACAATGAGCAGTTCTTC. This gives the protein CASSAAIYNEQFF.

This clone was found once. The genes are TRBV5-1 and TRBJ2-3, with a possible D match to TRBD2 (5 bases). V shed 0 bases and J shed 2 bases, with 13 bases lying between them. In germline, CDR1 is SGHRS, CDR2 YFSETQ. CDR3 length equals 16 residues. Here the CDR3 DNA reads TGCGCCAGCAGCTTGGAACCGACTAAAATCACAGATACGCAGTATTTT. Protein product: CASSLEPTKITDTQYF.

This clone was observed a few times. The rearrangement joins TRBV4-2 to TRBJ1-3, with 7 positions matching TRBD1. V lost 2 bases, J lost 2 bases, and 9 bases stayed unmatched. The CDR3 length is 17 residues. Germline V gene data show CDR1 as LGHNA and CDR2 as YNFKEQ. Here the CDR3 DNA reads TGTGCCAGCAGCCAATCGACAGGGAAGGTTACTGGAAACACCATATATTTT. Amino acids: CASSQSTGKVTGNTIYF.

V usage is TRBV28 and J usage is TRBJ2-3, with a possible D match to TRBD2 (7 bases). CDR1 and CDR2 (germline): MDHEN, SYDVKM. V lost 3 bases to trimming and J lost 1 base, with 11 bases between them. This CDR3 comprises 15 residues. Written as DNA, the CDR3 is TGTGCCAGCAGTTTTCGGGGGGCTGGCACAGATACGCAGTATTTT. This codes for CASSFRGAGTDTQYF.

Written as DNA, the CDR3 is TGCGCCAGCAGGCCCGCGGTTGTCTCCAGGAGGTACGAGCAGTACTTC. Residues: CASRPAVVSRRYEQYF. The rearrangement uses TRBV10-1 and TRBJ2-7; the D gene is possibly TRBD2 (5 bases). Germline V gene lookup returns CDR1 WNHNN and CDR2 SYGVQD (reference sequence). With 6 bases removed from V and 4 bases from J, the gap between germline ends came to 22 bases. This CDR3 comprises 16 residues.

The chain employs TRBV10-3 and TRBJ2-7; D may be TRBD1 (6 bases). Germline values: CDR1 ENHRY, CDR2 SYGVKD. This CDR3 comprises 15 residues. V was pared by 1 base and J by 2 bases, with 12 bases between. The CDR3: CAISEWDKPTYEQYF. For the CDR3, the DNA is TGTGCCATCAGTGAGTGGGACAAGCCTACCTACGAGCAGTACTTC.

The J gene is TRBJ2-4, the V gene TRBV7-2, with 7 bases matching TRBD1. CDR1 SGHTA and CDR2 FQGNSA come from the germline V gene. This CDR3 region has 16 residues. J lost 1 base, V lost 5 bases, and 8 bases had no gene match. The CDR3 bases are TGTGCCAGCAGCCCGGGGACAGCGAGGGCCAAAAACATTCAGTACTTC. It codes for CASSPGTARAKNIQYF.

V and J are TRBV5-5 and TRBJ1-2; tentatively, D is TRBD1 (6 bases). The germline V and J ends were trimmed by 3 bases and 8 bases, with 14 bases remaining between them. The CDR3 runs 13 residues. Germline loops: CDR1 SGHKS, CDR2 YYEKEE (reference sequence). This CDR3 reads CASSSRDTWGYTF. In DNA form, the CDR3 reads TGTGCCAGCAGCTCCCGGGACACATGGGGCTACACCTTC.

The CDR3: CASSPIAGVYNEQFF. In DNA, the CDR3 is TGTGCCAGCAGCCCCATAGCGGGGGTCTACAATGAGCAGTTCTTC. This chain links TRBV5-8 with TRBJ2-1; 9 bases are shared with TRBD2. Germline assignment: CDR1 SGHTS and CDR2 YDEGEE. The CDR3 has 15 residues. J lost 3 bases, V lost 4 bases, and 5 bases had no gene match.

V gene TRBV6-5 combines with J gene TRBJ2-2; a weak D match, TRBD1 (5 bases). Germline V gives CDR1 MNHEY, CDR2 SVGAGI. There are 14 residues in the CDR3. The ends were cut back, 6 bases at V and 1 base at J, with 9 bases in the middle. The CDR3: CASSAGQNTGELFF. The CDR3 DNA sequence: TGTGCCAGCAGCGCCGGACAGAACACCGGGGAGCTGTTTTTT.